What follows are 20 T cell receptor beta chains derived from one specimen sequenced in a study of T cells after posttransplantation cyclophosphamide. Profiled with immunoSEQ multiplex PCR; TCRdb holds only in-frame clones, not every one. Of roughly 17,000 clones detected, about 77% appear once; the ten largest clones hold roughly 31%. Busulfan-fludarabine conditioning, marrow transplant, and cyclophosphamide on days +3 and +4 were administered. Sample: CD8+ T cells sorted from PBMCs, taken around 2,000 days after a stem cell transplant with posttransplant cyclophosphamide. These receptors were taken from a female patient in her 40s who received an allogeneic stem cell transplant from a related donor, was CMV-positive, and had no GVHD. Some of the T cells may derive from the graft donor.

This chain joins TRBV21-1 and TRBJ1-1; no DNA check was done on the table's D call, TRBD1. TRBV21-1 is labeled a pseudogene. The length of the CDR3 is 11 residues. The CDR3 is CASSKGARAFF. The CDR3 DNA reads as TGTGCCAGCAGCAAGGGGGCTAGGGCTTTCTTT.

The V call is TRBV15, the J call TRBJ2-4; 9 positions agree with TRBD1. This CDR3 has 13 residues. Per the germline V gene, CDR1 is LNHNV and CDR2 is YYDKDF (reference sequence). The V gene end was trimmed by 7 bases and the J gene end by 6 bases; junction bases not matched to a gene: 4. The CDR3 DNA reads as TGTGCCACCAATGGGGGACAGGGAAACATTCAGTACTTC. Its translation is CATNGGQGNIQYF. The variable domain in full, with the rest retrieved from reference TRBV15 and TRBJ2-4, is DAMVIQNPRYQVTQFGKPVTLSCSQTLNHNVMYWYQQKSSQAPKLLFHYYDKDFNNEADTPDNFQSRRPNTSFCFLDIRSPGLGDTAMYLCATNGGQGNIQYFGAGTRLSVL.

This rearrangement joins TRBV5-1 to TRBJ2-2, with TRBD1 matching 8 bases. CDR3 length: 16 amino acids. CDR1 SGHRS and CDR2 YFSETQ come from the germline V gene. V shed 0 bases, J shed 1 base, and the junction held 2 bases outside the gene matches. In nucleotides, the CDR3 is TGCGCCAGCAGCTTGGTAGGGACAGGGAACACCGGGGAGCTGTTTTTT. It codes for CASSLVGTGNTGELFF.

V usage is TRBV7-3 and J usage is TRBJ1-1; D not resolved. The CDR3 is made up of 15 amino acids. Trimming cost V 5 bases and J 0 bases, with 13 bases left between them. The V gene's germline CDR1 is SGHTA and CDR2 FQGTGA. CDR3 sequence reads: CASSPRTGMNTEAFF. DNA for the CDR3: TGTGCCAGCAGCCCACGGACGGGGATGAACACTGAAGCTTTCTTT. Supplemented by reference TRBV7-3 and TRBJ1-1, the full variable domain reads GAGVSQTPSNKVTEKGKYVELRCDPISGHTALYWYRQSLGQGPEFLIYFQGTGAADDSGLPNDRFFAVRPEGSVSTLKIQRTERGDSAVYLCASSPRTGMNTEAFFGQGTRLTVV.

The genes are TRBV19 and TRBJ1-1, with TRBD1 as a possible D gene (6 bases). The CDR3 spans 17 residues. The V gene's germline CDR1 is LNHDA and CDR2 SQIVND (reference sequence). The V end was cut by 7 bases, the J end by 1 base, with 22 bases between. CDR3 sequence reads: CASNRDGTTGGNTEAFF. CDR3 coding DNA: TGTGCCAGTAACAGGGACGGGACAACCGGCGGGAACACTGAAGCTTTCTTT.

The chain combines TRBV7-9 with TRBJ1-2; no clear D gene. V lost 1 base to trimming and J lost 4 bases, with 13 bases between them. Germline V CDR1 and CDR2: SEHNR, FQNEAQ (reference sequence). This CDR3 spans 15 amino acids. CDR3 amino acids: CASSLVAGGSYGYTF. In nucleotides, the CDR3 is TGTGCCAGCAGCTTAGTGGCAGGAGGATCCTATGGCTACACCTTC.

J is TRBJ2-7 and V is TRBV6-5; possibly TRBD1 for D (5 bases). CDR1 is MNHEY, CDR2 SVGAGI, per germline. The CDR3 totals 16 residues. V was pared by 4 bases and J by 2 bases, with 18 bases between. DNA of the CDR3: TGTGCCAGCAGTTCGCGACAGAGCCCCTACCCCTACGAGCAGTACTTC. The encoded protein is CASSSRQSPYPYEQYF.

This chain uses TRBV14 with TRBJ2-1; 7 bases are shared with TRBD2. CDR1 and CDR2 from the germline V gene are SGHDN and FVKESK. The V segment lost 0 bases and the J segment 3 bases; nucleotides outside the gene matches: 8. The CDR3 totals 17 residues. The CDR3 loop reads CASSQEWRGSGYNEQFF. In DNA form, the CDR3 reads TGTGCCAGCAGCCAAGAGTGGCGGGGGAGCGGCTACAATGAGCAGTTCTTC.

This clone occurred once. The V call is TRBV7-2, the J call TRBJ2-1; maybe TRBD1 (5 bases). V was cut by 0 bases and J by 0 bases, with 15 bases left in between. Germline-derived CDR1 and CDR2 are SGHTA and FQGNSA. The CDR3 has 18 residues. CDR3 loop: CASSLATSDTSSYNEQFF. CDR3 bases: TGTGCCAGCAGCTTAGCGACCTCGGACACGAGCTCCTACAATGAGCAGTTCTTC.

CDR3 bases: TGTGCCAGCAGTGGGGGCGCTGGGGCCAACGTCCTGACTTTC. It encodes CASSGGAGANVLTF. The gene calls are TRBV2 and TRBJ2-6, with D tentatively TRBD1 (5 bases). The CDR3 consists of 14 residues. Trimming took 4 bases from V and 2 from J, leaving 6 bases between them. CDR1 and CDR2 from the germline V gene are SNHLY and FYNNEI.

V is TRBV6-1 and J is TRBJ2-7, with 9 bases that match TRBD1. Germline V lookup: CDR1 MNHNS, CDR2 SASEGT. With V trimmed by 3 bases and J by 4 bases, 4 bases remained unmatched. This CDR3 is 14 amino acids long. The CDR3 DNA follows: TGTGCCAGCAGTGAGGGGACAGGGCTTTACGAGCAGTACTTC. This translates into CASSEGTGLYEQYF.

The chain uses TRBV7-9 and TRBJ2-3; tentative D call: TRBD2 (5 bases). Germline V gene lookup returns CDR1 SEHNR and CDR2 FQNEAQ (reference sequence). This CDR3 comprises 13 residues. Trimming stripped 5 bases from V and 2 bases from J, with 8 bases between. CDR3 coding DNA: TGTGCCAGCAGCGTGGACTTCACAGATACGCAGTATTTT. Its translation: CASSVDFTDTQYF.

The chain links TRBV7-8 to TRBJ1-6; D is undetermined. In germline, CDR1 is SGHVS, CDR2 FQNEAQ. The germline V and J ends were trimmed by 2 bases and 9 bases, with 8 bases remaining between them. The CDR3 is 13 residues long. In DNA form, the CDR3 reads TGTGCCAGCAGCTTACTCGTCGGTTCACCCCTCCACTTT. This gives the protein CASSLLVGSPLHF.

The V and J genes are TRBV11-2 and TRBJ2-3; D not resolved. The germline V gene encodes CDR1 SGHAT and CDR2 FQNNGV. The CDR3 is made up of 11 amino acids. V lost 7 bases and J lost 6, with 8 bases in between. The CDR3 sequence: CASILVDTQYF. CDR3 DNA: TGTGCCAGCATCCTAGTCGATACGCAGTATTTT.

The rearrangement links TRBV6-5 to TRBJ2-1; 7 nucleotides match TRBD2. In germline, CDR1 is MNHEY, CDR2 SVGAGI. V was pared by 2 bases and J by 0 bases, with 1 base of the junction left unmatched. CDR3 length: 15 residues. The CDR3 DNA follows: TGTGCCAGCAGTTACGGGGGGGGCTCCTACAATGAGCAGTTCTTC. It is translated as CASSYGGGSYNEQFF.

This chain uses TRBV7-9 with TRBJ2-7; 7 bases align to TRBD1. CDR1 SEHNR and CDR2 FQNEAQ come from the germline V gene (reference sequence). The CDR3 has 16 amino acids. The V and J ends lost 5 bases and 2 bases, in that order; junction bases with no gene match: 12. This CDR3 is CASSPRDSGFPYEQYF. CDR3 nucleotide sequence: TGTGCCAGCAGCCCACGGGACAGCGGCTTCCCCTACGAGCAGTACTTC.

This sequence joins TRBV11-2 and TRBJ1-1; 7 bases are shared with TRBD1. The CDR3 covers 16 residues. CDR1 SGHAT and CDR2 FQNNGV come from the germline V gene. J was trimmed by 4 bases and V by 4 bases; bases with no gene match: 12. CDR3 in DNA: TGTGCCAGCAGCTCTTACTTCGACAGGGATGGCACTGAAGCTTTCTTT. Translating it yields CASSSYFDRDGTEAFF.

This chain uses TRBV27 with TRBJ2-2; maybe TRBD1 (6 bases). CDR1 is MNHEY and CDR2 is SMNVEV in the germline V gene (reference sequence). CDR3 size: 16 residues. The ends were cut back, 5 bases at V and 8 bases at J, with 21 bases in the middle. The CDR3 region has the DNA TGTGCCAGCAGTCTTTACCGGACAGCTATGAGGGGGGAGCTGTTTTTT. Residues: CASSLYRTAMRGELFF.

The chain links TRBV6-1 to TRBJ1-5; a weak D match, TRBD1 (6 bases). The V end was cut by 2 bases, the J end by 0 bases, with 11 bases between. Germline V gene data show CDR1 as MNHNS and CDR2 as SASEGT. There are 16 residues in the CDR3. CDR3 nucleotide sequence: TGTGCCAGCAGTGAACTGGGGACATTTAGCAATCAGCCCCAGCATTTT. This codes for CASSELGTFSNQPQHF.

The V and J genes are TRBV7-9 and TRBJ1-2; D is uncertain. V was cut by 0 bases and J by 3 bases, with 11 bases left in between. From germline, CDR1 is SEHNR and CDR2 FQNEAQ (reference sequence). The CDR3 covers 15 residues. CDR3 sequence (DNA): TGTGCCAGCAGCTTAGCGGACTCTCGAGACTATGGCTACACCTTC. Residues: CASSLADSRDYGYTF. Drawing the rest from reference TRBV7-9 and TRBJ1-2, the complete variable domain is DTGVSQNPRHKITKRGQNVTFRCDPISEHNRLYWYRQTLGQGPEFLTYFQNEAQLEKSRLLSDRFSAERPKGSFSTLEIQRTEQGDSAMYLCASSLADSRDYGYTFGSGTRLTVV.